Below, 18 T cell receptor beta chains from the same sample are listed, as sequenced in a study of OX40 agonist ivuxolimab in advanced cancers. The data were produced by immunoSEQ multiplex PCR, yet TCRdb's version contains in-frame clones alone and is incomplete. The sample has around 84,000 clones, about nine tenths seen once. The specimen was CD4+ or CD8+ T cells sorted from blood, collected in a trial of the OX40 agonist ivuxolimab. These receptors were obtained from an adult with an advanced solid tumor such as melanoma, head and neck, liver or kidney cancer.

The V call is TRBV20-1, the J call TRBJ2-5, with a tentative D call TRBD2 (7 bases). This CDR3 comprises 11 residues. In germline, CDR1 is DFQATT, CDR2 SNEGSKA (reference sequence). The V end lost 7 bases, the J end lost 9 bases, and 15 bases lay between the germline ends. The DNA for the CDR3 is TGCAGTGTCTCAGGGGAGGGAGCCCAGTACTTC. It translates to CSVSGEGAQYF.

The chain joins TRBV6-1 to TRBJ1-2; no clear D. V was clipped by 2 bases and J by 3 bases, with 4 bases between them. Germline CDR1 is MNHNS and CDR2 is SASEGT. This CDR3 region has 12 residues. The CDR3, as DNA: TGTGCCAGCAGTGAACGGGACTATGGCTACACCTTC. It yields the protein CASSERDYGYTF.

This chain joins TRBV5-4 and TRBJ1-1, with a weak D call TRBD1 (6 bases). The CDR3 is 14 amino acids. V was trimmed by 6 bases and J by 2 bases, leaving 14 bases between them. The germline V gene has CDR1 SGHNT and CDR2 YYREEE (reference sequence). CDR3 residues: CASTFTGINTEAFF. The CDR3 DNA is TGTGCCAGCACCTTTACAGGGATTAACACTGAAGCTTTCTTT.

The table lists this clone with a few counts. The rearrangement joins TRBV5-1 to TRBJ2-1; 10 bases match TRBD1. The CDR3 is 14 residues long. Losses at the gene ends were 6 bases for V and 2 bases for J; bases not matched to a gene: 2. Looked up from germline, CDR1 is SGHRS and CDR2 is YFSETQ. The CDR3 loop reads CASKGQGTYNEQFF. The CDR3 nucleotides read TGCGCCAGCAAGGGACAGGGGACCTACAATGAGCAGTTCTTC. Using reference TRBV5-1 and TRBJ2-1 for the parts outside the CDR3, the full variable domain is KAGVTQTPRYLIKTRGQQVTLSCSPISGHRSVSWYQQTPGQGLQFLFEYFSETQRNKGNFPGRFSGRQFSNSRSEMNVSTLELGDSALYLCASKGQGTYNEQFFGPGTRLTVL.

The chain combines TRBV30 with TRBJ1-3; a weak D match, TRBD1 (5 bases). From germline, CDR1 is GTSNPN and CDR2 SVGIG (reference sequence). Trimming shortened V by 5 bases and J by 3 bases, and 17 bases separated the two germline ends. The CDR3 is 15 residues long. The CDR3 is CAWSPGSGFGNTIYF. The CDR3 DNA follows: TGTGCCTGGTCTCCAGGGTCGGGATTTGGAAACACCATATATTTT. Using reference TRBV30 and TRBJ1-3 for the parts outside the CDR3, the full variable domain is SQTIHQWPATLVQPVGSPLSLECTVEGTSNPNLYWYRQAAGRGLQLLFYSVGIGQISSEVPQNLSASRPQDRQFILSSKKLLLSDSGFYLCAWSPGSGFGNTIYFGEGSWLTVV.

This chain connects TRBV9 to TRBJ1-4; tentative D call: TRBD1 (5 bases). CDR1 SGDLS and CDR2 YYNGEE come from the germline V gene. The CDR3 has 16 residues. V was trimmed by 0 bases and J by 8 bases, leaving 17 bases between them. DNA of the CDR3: TGTGCCAGCAGCGTAGGGAGGGGCGCGATCGGAGAAAAACTGTTTTTT. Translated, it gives CASSVGRGAIGEKLFF.

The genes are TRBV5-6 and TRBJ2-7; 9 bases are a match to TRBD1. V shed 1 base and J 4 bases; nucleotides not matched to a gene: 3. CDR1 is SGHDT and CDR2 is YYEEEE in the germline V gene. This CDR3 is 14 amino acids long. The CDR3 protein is CASSLTGGIYEQYF. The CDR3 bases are TGTGCCAGCAGCTTGACAGGGGGCATATACGAGCAGTACTTC.

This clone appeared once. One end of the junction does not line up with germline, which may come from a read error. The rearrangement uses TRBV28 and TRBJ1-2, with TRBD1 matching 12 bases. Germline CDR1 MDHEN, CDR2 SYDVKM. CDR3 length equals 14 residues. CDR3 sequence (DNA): TGTGCCAGCAGTCCCGCCCGGGACAGGGGGCTCACTTCCTTC. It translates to CASSPARDRGLTSF.

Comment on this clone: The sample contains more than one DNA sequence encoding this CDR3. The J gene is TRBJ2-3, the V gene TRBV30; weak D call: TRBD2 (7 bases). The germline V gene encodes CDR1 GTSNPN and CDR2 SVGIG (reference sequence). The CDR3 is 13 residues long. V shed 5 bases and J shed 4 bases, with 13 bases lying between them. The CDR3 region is CAWVRGRSDTQYF. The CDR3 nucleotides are TGTGCCTGGGTGCGGGGGCGCTCAGATACGCAGTATTTT.

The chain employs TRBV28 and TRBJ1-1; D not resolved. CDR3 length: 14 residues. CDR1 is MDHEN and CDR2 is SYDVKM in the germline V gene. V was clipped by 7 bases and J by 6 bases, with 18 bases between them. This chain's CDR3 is CASISLGDQAEAFF. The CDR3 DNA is TGTGCCAGCATTAGTCTGGGCGACCAGGCTGAAGCTTTCTTT.

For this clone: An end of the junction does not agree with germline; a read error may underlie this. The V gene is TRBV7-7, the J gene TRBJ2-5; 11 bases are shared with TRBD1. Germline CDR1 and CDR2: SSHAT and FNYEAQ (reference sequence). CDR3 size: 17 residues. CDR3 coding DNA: TGTGCTAGCAGCTTAGCCGGGACAGGGGGATGGCAAGAGACCCAGTACTTC. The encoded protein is CASSLAGTGGWQETQYF. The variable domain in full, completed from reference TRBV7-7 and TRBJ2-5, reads GAGVSQSPRYKVTKRGQDVTLRCDPISSHATLYWYQQALGQGPEFLTYFNYEAQPDKSGLPSDRFSAERPEGSISTLTIQRTEQRDSAMYRCASSLAGTGGWQETQYFGPGTRLLVL.

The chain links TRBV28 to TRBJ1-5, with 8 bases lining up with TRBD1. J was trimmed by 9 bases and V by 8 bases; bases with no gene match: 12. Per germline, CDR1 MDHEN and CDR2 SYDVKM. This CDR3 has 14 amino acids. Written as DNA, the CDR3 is TGTGCCAGCGGCGCAGGACAGGGTTTGGGGCCCCAGCATTTT. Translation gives CASGAGQGLGPQHF. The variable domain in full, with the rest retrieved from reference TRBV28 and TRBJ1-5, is DVKVTQSSRYLVKRTGEKVFLECVQDMDHENMFWYRQDPGLGLRLIYFSYDVKMKEKGDIPEGYSVSREKKERFSLILESASTNQTSMYLCASGAGQGLGPQHFGDGTRLSIL.

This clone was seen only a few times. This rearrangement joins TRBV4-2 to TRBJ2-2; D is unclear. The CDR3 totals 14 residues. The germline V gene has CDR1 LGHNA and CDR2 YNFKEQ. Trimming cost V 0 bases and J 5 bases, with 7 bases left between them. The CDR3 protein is CASSQDRQTGELFF. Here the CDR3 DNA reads TGTGCCAGCAGCCAAGACCGTCAAACCGGGGAGCTGTTTTTT.

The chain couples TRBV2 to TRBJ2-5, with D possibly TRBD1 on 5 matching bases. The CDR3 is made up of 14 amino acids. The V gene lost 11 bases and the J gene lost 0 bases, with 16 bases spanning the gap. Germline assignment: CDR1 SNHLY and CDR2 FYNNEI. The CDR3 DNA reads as TGTGCCGGGCGATCAGGGTCCTACCAAGAGACCCAGTACTTC. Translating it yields CAGRSGSYQETQYF.

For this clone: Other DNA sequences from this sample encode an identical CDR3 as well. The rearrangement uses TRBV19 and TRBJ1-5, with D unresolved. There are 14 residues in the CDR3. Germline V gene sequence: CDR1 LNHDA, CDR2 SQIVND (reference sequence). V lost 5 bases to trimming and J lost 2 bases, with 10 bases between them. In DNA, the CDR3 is TGTGCCAGTAGTCCAGGTGGGGGCAATCAGCCCCAGCATTTT. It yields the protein CASSPGGGNQPQHF.

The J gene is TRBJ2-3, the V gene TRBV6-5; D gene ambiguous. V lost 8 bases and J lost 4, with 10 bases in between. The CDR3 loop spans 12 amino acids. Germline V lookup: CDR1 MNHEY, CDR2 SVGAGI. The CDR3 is CASGKFADTQYF. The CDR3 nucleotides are TGTGCCAGCGGAAAGTTCGCAGATACGCAGTATTTT.

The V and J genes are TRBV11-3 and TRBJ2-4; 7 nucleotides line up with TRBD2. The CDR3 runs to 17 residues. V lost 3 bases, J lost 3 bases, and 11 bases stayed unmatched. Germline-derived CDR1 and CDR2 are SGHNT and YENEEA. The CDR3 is CASSFLAGAGDKNIQYF. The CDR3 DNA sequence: TGTGCCAGCAGCTTCTTGGCGGGAGCCGGAGACAAAAACATTCAGTACTTC.

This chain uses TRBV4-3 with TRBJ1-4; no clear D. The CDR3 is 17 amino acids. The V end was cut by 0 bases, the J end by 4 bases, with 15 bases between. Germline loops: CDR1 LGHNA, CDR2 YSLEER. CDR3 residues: CASSQEAFGPFNEKLFF. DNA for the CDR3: TGCGCCAGCAGCCAAGAGGCCTTCGGGCCCTTTAATGAAAAACTGTTTTTT.